This T cell receptor (beta chain) was captured in a study of shared T cell receptors in the human thymus. CDR1 is MGHRA and CDR2 is YSYEKL in the germline V gene. V was clipped by 3 bases and J by 0 bases, with 12 bases between them. This CDR3 contains 15 residues. TCRdb keeps only in-frame clones here, not all; method: immunoSEQ multiplex PCR. The profile covers about 380,000 clones, with over 90% appearing a single time and approximately 0.02% taken by the ten largest. The chain couples TRBV4-1 to TRBJ2-7, with D perhaps given as TRBD1 or TRBD2 (5 bases each). The TCR sequence derives from a human donor. The material sequenced was thymocytes. CDR3 sequence reads: CASSQRAGNSYEQYF. As DNA, the CDR3 is TGCGCCAGCAGCCAGCGGGCAGGGAACTCCTACGAGCAGTACTTC.